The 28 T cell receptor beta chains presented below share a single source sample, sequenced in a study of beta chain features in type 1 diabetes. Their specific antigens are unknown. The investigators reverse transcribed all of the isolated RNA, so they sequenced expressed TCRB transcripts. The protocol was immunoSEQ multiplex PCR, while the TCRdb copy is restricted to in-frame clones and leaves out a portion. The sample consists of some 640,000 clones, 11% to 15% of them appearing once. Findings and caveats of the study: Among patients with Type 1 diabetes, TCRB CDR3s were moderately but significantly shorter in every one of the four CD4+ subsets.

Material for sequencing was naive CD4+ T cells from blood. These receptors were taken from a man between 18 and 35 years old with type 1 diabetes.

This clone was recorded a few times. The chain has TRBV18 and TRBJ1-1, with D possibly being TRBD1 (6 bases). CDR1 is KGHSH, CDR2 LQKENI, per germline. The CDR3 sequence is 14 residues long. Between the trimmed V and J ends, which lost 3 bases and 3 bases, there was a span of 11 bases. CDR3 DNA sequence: TGTGCCAGCTCACCCCTTAGGGGGGACACTGAAGCTTTCTTT. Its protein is CASSPLRGDTEAFF. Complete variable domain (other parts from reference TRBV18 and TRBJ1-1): NAGVMQNPRHLVRRRGQEARLRCSPMKGHSHVYWYRQLPEEGLKFMVYLQKENIIDESGMPKERFSAEFPKEGPSILRIQQVVRGDSAAYFCASSPLRGDTEAFFGQGTRLTVV.

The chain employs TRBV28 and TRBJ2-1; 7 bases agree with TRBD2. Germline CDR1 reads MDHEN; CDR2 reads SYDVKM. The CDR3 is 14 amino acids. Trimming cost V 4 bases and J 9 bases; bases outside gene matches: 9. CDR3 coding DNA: TGTGCCAGCAGTTCGGAGTTAGGGAGGGGTGAGCAGTTCTTC. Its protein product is CASSSELGRGEQFF.

CDR3 region: CASSFVEAGNYGYTF. CDR3 sequence (DNA): TGCGCCAGCAGCTTCGTCGAGGCTGGGAACTATGGCTACACCTTC. The chain links TRBV5-1 to TRBJ1-2, with unresolved D. The germline V gene has CDR1 SGHRS and CDR2 YFSETQ. V dropped 2 bases and J dropped 2 bases, with 13 bases sitting between them. The CDR3 consists of 15 residues.

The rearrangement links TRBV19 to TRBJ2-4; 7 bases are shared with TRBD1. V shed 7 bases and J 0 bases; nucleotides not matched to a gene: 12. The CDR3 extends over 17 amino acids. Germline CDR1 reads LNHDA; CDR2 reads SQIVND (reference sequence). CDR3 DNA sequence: TGTGCCAGTACCTCTAACCGGGACAGCCTAGCCAAAAACATTCAGTACTTC. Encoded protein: CASTSNRDSLAKNIQYF. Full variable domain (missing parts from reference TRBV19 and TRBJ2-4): DGGITQSPKYLFRKEGQNVTLSCEQNLNHDAMYWYRQDPGQGLRLIYYSQIVNDFQKGDIAEGYSVSREKKESFPLTVTSAQKNPTAFYLCASTSNRDSLAKNIQYFGAGTRLSVL.

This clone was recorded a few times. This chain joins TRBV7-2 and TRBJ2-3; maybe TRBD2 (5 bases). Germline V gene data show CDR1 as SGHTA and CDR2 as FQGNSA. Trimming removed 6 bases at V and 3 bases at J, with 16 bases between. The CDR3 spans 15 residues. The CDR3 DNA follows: TGTGCCAGCAGGGCGGGTAGTATACCTACAGATACGCAGTATTTT. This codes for CASRAGSIPTDTQYF.

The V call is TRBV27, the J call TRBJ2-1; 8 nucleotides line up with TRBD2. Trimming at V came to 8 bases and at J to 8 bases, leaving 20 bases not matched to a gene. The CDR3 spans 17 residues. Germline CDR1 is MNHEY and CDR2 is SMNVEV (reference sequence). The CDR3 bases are TGTGCCAGCCTTAAAAGTAGGTTAGCGGGAAAATCGGATGAGCAGTTCTTC. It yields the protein CASLKSRLAGKSDEQFF.

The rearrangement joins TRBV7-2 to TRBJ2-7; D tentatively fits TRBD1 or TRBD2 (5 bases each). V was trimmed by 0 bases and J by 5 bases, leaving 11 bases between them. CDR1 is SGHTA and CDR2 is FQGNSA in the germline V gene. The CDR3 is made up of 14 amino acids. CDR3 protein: CASSLARVRDEQYF. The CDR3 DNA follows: TGTGCCAGCAGCTTAGCGAGGGTCAGGGACGAGCAGTACTTC.

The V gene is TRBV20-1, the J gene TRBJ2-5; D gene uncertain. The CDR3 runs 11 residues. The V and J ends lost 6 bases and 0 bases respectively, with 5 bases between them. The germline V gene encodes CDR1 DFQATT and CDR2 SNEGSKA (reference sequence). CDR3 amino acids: CSAPYQETQYF. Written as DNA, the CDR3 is TGCAGTGCCCCCTACCAAGAGACCCAGTACTTC.

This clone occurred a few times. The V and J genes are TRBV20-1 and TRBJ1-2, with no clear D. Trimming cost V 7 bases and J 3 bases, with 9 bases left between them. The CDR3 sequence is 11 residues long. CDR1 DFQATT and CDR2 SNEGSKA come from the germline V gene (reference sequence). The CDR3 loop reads CSGLLDYGYTF. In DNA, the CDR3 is TGCAGTGGCCTCTTGGACTATGGCTACACCTTC.

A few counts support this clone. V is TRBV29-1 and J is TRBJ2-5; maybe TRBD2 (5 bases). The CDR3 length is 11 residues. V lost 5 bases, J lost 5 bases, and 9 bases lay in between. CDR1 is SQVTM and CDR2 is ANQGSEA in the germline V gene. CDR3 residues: CSVTGSETQYF. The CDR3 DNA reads TGCAGCGTTACTGGGAGCGAGACCCAGTACTTC.

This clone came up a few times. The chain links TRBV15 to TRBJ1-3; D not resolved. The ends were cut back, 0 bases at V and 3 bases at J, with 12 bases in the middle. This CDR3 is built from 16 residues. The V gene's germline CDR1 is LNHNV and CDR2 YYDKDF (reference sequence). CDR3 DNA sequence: TGTGCCACCAGCAGAGATCGGATGGGATATGGAAACACCATATATTTT. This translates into CATSRDRMGYGNTIYF.

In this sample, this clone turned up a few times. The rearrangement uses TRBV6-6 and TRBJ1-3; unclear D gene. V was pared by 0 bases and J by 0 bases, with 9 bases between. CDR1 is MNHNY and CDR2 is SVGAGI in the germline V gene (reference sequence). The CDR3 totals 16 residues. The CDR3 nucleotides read TGTGCCAGCAGTTACTCGAAGGGCGACTCTGGAAACACCATATATTTT. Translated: CASSYSKGDSGNTIYF.

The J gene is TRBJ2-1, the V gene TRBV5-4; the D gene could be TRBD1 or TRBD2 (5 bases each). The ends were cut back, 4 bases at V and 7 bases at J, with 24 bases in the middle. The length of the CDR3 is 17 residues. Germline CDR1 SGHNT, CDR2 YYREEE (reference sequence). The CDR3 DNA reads TGTGCCAGCAGCAACACCATGGGACCCTCCAGAGGAAATGAGCAGTTCTTC. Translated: CASSNTMGPSRGNEQFF.

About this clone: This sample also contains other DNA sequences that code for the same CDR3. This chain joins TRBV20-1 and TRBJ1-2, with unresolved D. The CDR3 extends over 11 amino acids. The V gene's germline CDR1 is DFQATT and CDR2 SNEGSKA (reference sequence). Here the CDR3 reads CSASPGYGYTF. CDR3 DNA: TGCAGCGCGAGCCCGGGCTATGGCTACACCTTC.

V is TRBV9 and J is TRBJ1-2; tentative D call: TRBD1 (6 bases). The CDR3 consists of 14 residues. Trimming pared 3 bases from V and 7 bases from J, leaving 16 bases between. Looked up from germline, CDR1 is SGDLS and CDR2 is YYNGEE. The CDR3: CASSAPPGAGGYTF. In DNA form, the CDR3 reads TGTGCCAGCAGCGCTCCACCAGGGGCTGGTGGCTACACCTTC.

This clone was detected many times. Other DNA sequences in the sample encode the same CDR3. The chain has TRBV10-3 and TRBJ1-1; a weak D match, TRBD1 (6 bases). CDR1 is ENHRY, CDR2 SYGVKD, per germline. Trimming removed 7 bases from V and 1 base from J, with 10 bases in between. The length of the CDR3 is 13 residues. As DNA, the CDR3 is TGTGCCATCACGGCACAGGGGAACACTGAAGCTTTCTTT. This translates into CAITAQGNTEAFF.

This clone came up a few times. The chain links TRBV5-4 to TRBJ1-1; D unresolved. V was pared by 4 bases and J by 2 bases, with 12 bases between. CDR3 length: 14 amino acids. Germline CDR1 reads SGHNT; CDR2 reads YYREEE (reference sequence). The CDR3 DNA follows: TGTGCCAGCAGCCCGACGGTGATTAACACTGAAGCTTTCTTT. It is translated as CASSPTVINTEAFF.

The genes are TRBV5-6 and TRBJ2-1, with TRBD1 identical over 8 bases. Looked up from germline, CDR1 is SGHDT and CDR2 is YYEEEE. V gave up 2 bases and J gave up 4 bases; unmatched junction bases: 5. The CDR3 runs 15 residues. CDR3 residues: CASSLGQGGYNEQFF. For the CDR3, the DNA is TGTGCCAGCAGCTTAGGACAGGGAGGATACAATGAGCAGTTCTTC.

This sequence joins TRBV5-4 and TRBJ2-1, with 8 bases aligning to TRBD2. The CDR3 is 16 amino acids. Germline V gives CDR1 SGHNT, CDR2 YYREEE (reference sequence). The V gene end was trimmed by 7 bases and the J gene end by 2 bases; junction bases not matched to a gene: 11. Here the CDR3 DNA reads TGTGCCAGCCTGCCGGCCGGTAGCGGGGCCTACAATGAGCAGTTCTTC. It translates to CASLPAGSGAYNEQFF.

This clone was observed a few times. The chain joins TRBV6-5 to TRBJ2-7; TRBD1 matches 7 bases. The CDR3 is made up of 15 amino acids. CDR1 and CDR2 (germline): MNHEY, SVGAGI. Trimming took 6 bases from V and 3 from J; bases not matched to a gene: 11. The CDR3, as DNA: TGTGCCAGCAGCCCACAAATCCGGGACAGCTACGAGCAGTACTTC. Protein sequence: CASSPQIRDSYEQYF.

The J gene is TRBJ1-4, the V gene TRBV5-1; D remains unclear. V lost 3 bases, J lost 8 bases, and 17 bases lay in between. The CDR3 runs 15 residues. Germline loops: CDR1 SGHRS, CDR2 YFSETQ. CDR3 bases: TGCGCCAGCAGCTCTGCCGCCAGGTGGGAGGAAAAACTGTTTTTT. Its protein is CASSSAARWEEKLFF.

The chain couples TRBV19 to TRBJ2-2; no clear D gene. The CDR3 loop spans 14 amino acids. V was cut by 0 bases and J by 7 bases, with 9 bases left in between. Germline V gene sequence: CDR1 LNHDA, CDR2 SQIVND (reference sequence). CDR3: CASSIDGLFGELFF. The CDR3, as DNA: TGTGCCAGTAGTATAGATGGGTTATTCGGGGAGCTGTTTTTT.

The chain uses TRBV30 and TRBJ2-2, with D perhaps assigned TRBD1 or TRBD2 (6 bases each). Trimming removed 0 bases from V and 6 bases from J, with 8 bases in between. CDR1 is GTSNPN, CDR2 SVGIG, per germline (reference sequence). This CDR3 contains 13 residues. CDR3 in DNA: TGTGCCTGGAGTGTGGGGGGCTCCGGGGAGCTGTTTTTT. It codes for CAWSVGGSGELFF.

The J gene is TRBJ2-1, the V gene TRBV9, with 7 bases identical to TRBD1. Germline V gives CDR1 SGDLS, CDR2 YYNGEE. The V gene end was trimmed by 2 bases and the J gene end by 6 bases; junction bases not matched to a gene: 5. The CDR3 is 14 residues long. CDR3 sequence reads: CASSVSTGVNEQFF. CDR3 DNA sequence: TGTGCCAGCAGCGTTTCTACAGGGGTCAATGAGCAGTTCTTC.

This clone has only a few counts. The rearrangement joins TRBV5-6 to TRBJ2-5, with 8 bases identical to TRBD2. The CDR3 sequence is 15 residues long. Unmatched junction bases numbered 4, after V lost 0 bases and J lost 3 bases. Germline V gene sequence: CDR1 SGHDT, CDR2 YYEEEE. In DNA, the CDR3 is TGTGCCAGCAGCTTGGTTAGTAGCGGGAAAGAGACCCAGTACTTC. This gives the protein CASSLVSSGKETQYF.

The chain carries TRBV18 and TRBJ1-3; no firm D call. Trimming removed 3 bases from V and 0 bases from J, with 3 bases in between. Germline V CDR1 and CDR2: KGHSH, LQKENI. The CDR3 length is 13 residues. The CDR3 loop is CASSPLSGNTIYF. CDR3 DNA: TGTGCCAGCTCACCTCTCTCTGGAAACACCATATATTTT.

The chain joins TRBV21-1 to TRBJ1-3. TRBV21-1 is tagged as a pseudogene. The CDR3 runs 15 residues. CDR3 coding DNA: TGTGCCAGCAGCAAAGCGCCGCTCTCTGGAAACACCATATATTTT. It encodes CASSKAPLSGNTIYF.

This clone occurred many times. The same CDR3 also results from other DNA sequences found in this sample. CDR3 residues: CATSSYYEQYF. CDR3 DNA: TGTGCCACCAGCAGCTACTACGAGCAGTACTTC. This chain connects TRBV15 to TRBJ2-7; no clear D. Trimming pared 3 bases from V and 3 bases from J, leaving 3 bases between. The CDR3 covers 11 residues. Germline V CDR1 and CDR2: LNHNV, YYDKDF (reference sequence).